Shown below are 8 T cell receptor beta chains from a single sample sequenced in a study of tumor-infiltrating lymphocytes in oesophageal squamous cell carcinoma. TCRdb re-derived calls from the PCR reads in MiXCR, one entry per CDR3 protein. This sample carries 23,000 or so distinct CDR3 sequences, about a third of them seen once, and the ten largest clones take about a fifth. What was sequenced was esophageal tumor tissue. These receptors were collected from a female donor with esophageal squamous cell carcinoma.

This clonotype was counted ten times or more. This chain connects TRBV28 to TRBJ2-2, with no clear D. Trimming removed 10 bases from V and 4 bases from J, with 4 bases in between. The germline CDR1 and CDR2 sequences are MDHEN and SYDVKM. The CDR3 sequence is 10 residues long. The CDR3: CATSTGELFF. Written as DNA, the CDR3 is TGTGCCACCTCCACCGGGGAGCTGTTTTTT.

This clonotype occurred a few times. Without the conserved terminal phenylalanine or tryptophan, this CDR3 likely stems from a read error. Because the CDR3's place on the DNA is in doubt, the DNA is left out and the CDR3 is given as listed by TCRdb. The chain combines TRBV6-1 with TRBJ2-7; no check of the table's D call, TRBD1, against the DNA was made. With termini counted, the CDR3 has 18 amino acids. Germline CDR1 MNHNS, CDR2 SASEGT. CDR3: CASRAPGEWLNYGYTFGS.

This clonotype was recorded many times. V usage is TRBV5-1 and J usage is TRBJ1-1; tentatively, D is TRBD1 (5 bases). The CDR3 runs 14 residues. With 4 bases removed from V and 1 base from J, the gap between germline ends came to 11 bases. CDR1 is SGHRS and CDR2 is YFSETQ in the germline V gene. CDR3 bases: TGCGCCAGCAGCGGGTGGGACGGGAACACTGAAGCTTTCTTT. Its translation: CASSGWDGNTEAFF.

This clonotype has a single count. V usage is TRBV7-3 and J usage is TRBJ2-7; 10 nucleotides agree with TRBD2. The last part of the DNA fits TRBJ2-1 better; the J call may be wrong. Germline V gene data show CDR1 as SGHTA and CDR2 as FQGTGA. The length of the CDR3 is 14 residues. As DNA, the CDR3 is TGTGCCAGCAGCTTTACTAGCGGGACAGGTGAGCAGTTCTTC. It is translated as CASSFTSGTGEQFF.

This clonotype is deemed medium-sized. The V gene is TRBV7-8, the J gene TRBJ1-5; tentatively, D is TRBD1 (6 bases). The CDR3 length is 14 residues. V was trimmed by 3 bases and J by 1 base, leaving 7 bases between them. Germline-derived CDR1 and CDR2 are SGHVS and FQNEAQ. Written as DNA, the CDR3 is TGTGCCAGCAGCTTCAGGGGAAGCAATCAGCCCCAGCATTTT. Protein product: CASSFRGSNQPQHF.

This clonotype showed up just a few times. V gene TRBV2 combines with J gene TRBJ1-4; D possibly corresponds to TRBD1 (5 bases). The V gene's germline CDR1 is SNHLY and CDR2 FYNNEI. CDR3 length: 13 residues. V gave up 3 bases and J gave up 8 bases, with 10 bases separating them. DNA for the CDR3: TGTGCCAGCAGTGAGTCAGGGAGCGAAAAACTGTTTTTT. Its protein is CASSESGSEKLFF.

Regarding this clonotype: The CDR3 end shows no conserved phenylalanine or tryptophan, and so a read error is likely. Because the CDR3's place on the DNA is in doubt, the DNA is left out and the CDR3 is given as listed by TCRdb. The V call is TRBV28, the J call TRBJ2-7; the table's D call of TRBD1 was not tested on the DNA. Looked up from germline, CDR1 is MDHEN and CDR2 is SYDVKM. The CDR3 extends over 17 residues, inclusive of both ends. This CDR3 reads CASRARSTVNYGYTFGS.

This clonotype occurred many times. As DNA, the CDR3 is TGTGCCAGCAGTTACGCGGACAGGGGTCGAGGGAATGAGCAGTTCTTC. Its translation: CASSYADRGRGNEQFF. V gene TRBV6-6 combines with J gene TRBJ2-1, with 9 positions matching TRBD1. CDR1 MNHNY and CDR2 SVGAGI come from the germline V gene (reference sequence). This CDR3 spans 16 amino acids. V was clipped by 2 bases and J by 7 bases; unmatched bases: 9.